The T cell receptor beta chain under discussion was sequenced for a study of OX40 agonist ivuxolimab in advanced cancers. Libraries were prepared by immunoSEQ multiplex PCR; TCRdb keeps only in-frame clonotypes and omits some of them. Of approximately 26,000 clones listed, roughly nine tenths are singletons. Study results and caveats: Antigen specificity of clonally expanded peripheral T cells was not established.

The germline V and J ends were trimmed by 3 bases and 5 bases, with 20 bases remaining between them. In germline, CDR1 is SGDLS, CDR2 YYNGEE. The CDR3 contains 16 residues. This clone is a singleton in its sample. The antigen is unknown. The chain recombines TRBV9 with TRBJ2-5; maybe TRBD1 (6 bases). The specimen comprised CD4+ or CD8+ T cells sorted from blood, sampled in a trial of the OX40 agonist ivuxolimab. The receptor comes from an adult with an advanced solid tumor such as melanoma, head and neck, liver or kidney cancer. The CDR3 DNA reads TGTGCCAGCAGCGATCCCCTCGGAGAGGGGGATGAGACCCAGTACTTC. It encodes CASSDPLGEGDETQYF.